One sample yielded the 20 T cell receptor beta chains listed below, sequenced in a study of cytomegalovirus exposure and HLA in healthy donors. It was with 60 Vbeta and 13 Jbeta primers that the PCR ran. Here immunoSEQ multiplex PCR was the method, and the copy in TCRdb shows in-frame clones only, minus some. The repertoire holds around 150,000 clones, with 60% to 75% as singletons. The sequenced material came from PBMCs. These TCRs come from a human donor in good health.

The chain employs TRBV5-1 and TRBJ2-2; a weak D match, TRBD2 (6 bases). Trimming removed 4 bases from V and 5 bases from J, with 12 bases in between. Germline CDR1 and CDR2: SGHRS and YFSETQ. The CDR3 runs to 14 residues. The CDR3 here is CASSVPGRTGELFF. CDR3 bases: TGCGCCAGCAGCGTTCCAGGGAGGACCGGGGAGCTGTTTTTT.

The gene calls are TRBV5-1 and TRBJ2-7; TRBD1 matches at 9 bases. Per germline, CDR1 SGHRS and CDR2 YFSETQ. Trimming removed 3 bases from V and 5 bases from J; junction bases left unmatched: 9. The CDR3 runs 15 residues. This CDR3 reads CASSYSGTGTNEQYF. The CDR3 DNA follows: TGCGCCAGCAGCTACTCCGGGACAGGGACCAACGAGCAGTACTTC.

The chain links TRBV6-1 to TRBJ2-7; tentative D call: TRBD2 (5 bases). The germline V gene encodes CDR1 MNHNS and CDR2 SASEGT. There are 14 residues in the CDR3. The germline V and J ends were trimmed by 4 bases and 0 bases, with 10 bases remaining between them. In DNA, the CDR3 is TGTGCCAGCAGTGGACGGGGATTCTCCTACGAGCAGTACTTC. Protein sequence: CASSGRGFSYEQYF.

The chain joins TRBV7-2 to TRBJ2-3; D may be TRBD2 (6 bases). The CDR3 covers 16 residues. Trimming took 2 bases from V and 0 from J, leaving 12 bases between them. CDR1 and CDR2 (germline): SGHTA, FQGNSA. CDR3 in DNA: TGTGCCAGCAGCTTAATCGGAGGGGAGAGCACAGATACGCAGTATTTT. It is translated as CASSLIGGESTDTQYF.

This clone appeared a single time. V usage is TRBV7-8 and J usage is TRBJ2-2, with a possible D match to TRBD1 (5 bases). This CDR3 is 16 amino acids long. Germline V lookup: CDR1 SGHVS, CDR2 FQNEAQ. V gave up 0 bases and J gave up 4 bases, with 12 bases separating them. The CDR3 spells CASSLASTAITGELFF. The CDR3 nucleotides read TGTGCCAGCAGCTTAGCTTCGACAGCCATCACCGGGGAGCTGTTTTTT.

The rearrangement links TRBV2 to TRBJ1-4; perhaps TRBD1 as D (6 bases). Trimming cost V 4 bases and J 2 bases, with 14 bases left between them. There are 16 residues in the CDR3. In germline, CDR1 is SNHLY, CDR2 FYNNEI. As DNA, the CDR3 is TGTGCCAGCAGTGCGGGGGGCGCGGGGACTAATGAAAAACTGTTTTTT. Translated, it gives CASSAGGAGTNEKLFF.

This clone came up once. The chain links TRBV6-1 to TRBJ1-1; 7 positions agree with TRBD1. CDR1 and CDR2 from the germline V gene are MNHNS and SASEGT. CDR3 size: 15 residues. J lost 0 bases, V lost 7 bases, and 8 bases had no gene match. CDR3 region: CASNLRQGLNTEAFF. The CDR3 nucleotides read TGTGCCAGCAACCTACGACAGGGTTTGAACACTGAAGCTTTCTTT.

The V gene is TRBV9, the J gene TRBJ2-3, with a tentative D call TRBD2 (5 bases). V gave up 4 bases and J gave up 6 bases, with 9 bases separating them. Germline V gene sequence: CDR1 SGDLS, CDR2 YYNGEE. CDR3 length equals 12 residues. CDR3 loop: CASSPSGDTQYF. The CDR3 coding sequence is TGTGCCAGCAGCCCCAGCGGTGATACGCAGTATTTT.

The chain employs TRBV19 and TRBJ2-7; 9 bases map to TRBD2. The CDR3 has 14 residues. Germline V gives CDR1 LNHDA, CDR2 SQIVND (reference sequence). J gave up 0 bases and V 5 bases, and 2 bases lay outside the gene matches. Written as DNA, the CDR3 is TGTGCCAGTAGTGCGACTAGCGGCTCCTACGAGCAGTACTTC. Translating gives CASSATSGSYEQYF.

V gene TRBV18 combines with J gene TRBJ2-5; D gene uncertain. The DNA end favors TRBJ2-7, so the J call may be wrong. CDR3 size: 13 residues. The germline CDR1 and CDR2 sequences are KGHSH and LQKENI. CDR3 protein: CASSGRDSYEQYF. The CDR3 DNA sequence: TGTGCCAGCTCGGGTAGAGACTCCTACGAGCAGTACTTC.

The chain couples TRBV11-3 to TRBJ2-7; D ambiguous. This CDR3 is built from 15 residues. The germline gives CDR1 SGHNT, CDR2 YENEEA. The germline V and J ends were trimmed by 1 base and 3 bases, with 13 bases remaining between them. The CDR3 loop reads CASSLVGLRDYEQYF. Here the CDR3 DNA reads TGTGCCAGCAGCTTAGTTGGGCTCAGAGACTACGAGCAGTACTTC. Supplemented by reference TRBV11-3 and TRBJ2-7, the full variable domain reads EAGVVQSPRYKIIEKKQPVAFWCNPISGHNTLYWYLQNLGQGPELLIRYENEEAVDDSQLPKDRFSAERLKGVDSTLKIQPAELGDSAVYLCASSLVGLRDYEQYFGPGTRLTVT.

The chain employs TRBV4-3 and TRBJ1-4, with 7 bases identical to TRBD1. The germline gives CDR1 LGHNA, CDR2 YSLEER. This CDR3 has 14 amino acids. The V segment lost 0 bases and the J segment 8 bases; nucleotides outside the gene matches: 3. CDR3 residues: CASSQEGTDEKLFF. CDR3 nucleotide sequence: TGCGCCAGCAGCCAAGAGGGGACAGACGAAAAACTGTTTTTT.

The V gene is TRBV28, the J gene TRBJ1-5; no definite D call. V was trimmed by 9 bases and J by 9 bases, leaving 12 bases between them. Germline loops: CDR1 MDHEN, CDR2 SYDVKM. This CDR3 region has 11 residues. The CDR3 protein is CASYQTGPQHF. Here the CDR3 DNA reads TGTGCCAGTTACCAGACTGGGCCCCAGCATTTT.

This clone was seen a few times. The chain links TRBV5-1 to TRBJ2-2; possibly TRBD1 or TRBD2 for D (5 bases each). Germline CDR1 is SGHRS and CDR2 is YFSETQ. The germline V and J ends were trimmed by 4 bases and 3 bases, with 13 bases remaining between them. The CDR3 is 15 residues long. The CDR3, as DNA: TGCGCCAGCAGCCTGGGAGTAGGGGACACCGGGGAGCTGTTTTTT. It yields the protein CASSLGVGDTGELFF. Full variable domain (outside the CDR3, taken from reference TRBV5-1 and TRBJ2-2): KAGVTQTPRYLIKTRGQQVTLSCSPISGHRSVSWYQQTPGQGLQFLFEYFSETQRNKGNFPGRFSGRQFSNSRSEMNVSTLELGDSALYLCASSLGVGDTGELFFGEGSRLTVL.

J is TRBJ2-5 and V is TRBV6-5; TRBD1 agrees at 8 bases. With V trimmed by 8 bases and J by 4 bases, 9 bases remained unmatched. Germline V lookup: CDR1 MNHEY, CDR2 SVGAGI. CDR3 length equals 14 residues. This CDR3 is CASPPDRGGETQYF. The CDR3 nucleotides read TGTGCCAGCCCTCCCGACAGGGGCGGAGAGACCCAGTACTTC.

The chain carries TRBV7-9 and TRBJ1-2; D perhaps matches TRBD1 (5 bases). V lost 5 bases to trimming and J lost 6 bases, with 13 bases between them. The germline gives CDR1 SEHNR, CDR2 FQNEAQ (reference sequence). The CDR3 contains 13 residues. Written as DNA, the CDR3 is TGTGCCAGCAGCGCGGGACTCCTGGATGGCTACACCTTC. Residues: CASSAGLLDGYTF.

The chain combines TRBV11-2 with TRBJ2-7, with D possibly being TRBD2 (6 bases). CDR1 is SGHAT and CDR2 is FQNNGV in the germline V gene. The CDR3 contains 13 residues. V shed 8 bases and J shed 3 bases, with 14 bases lying between them. CDR3 loop: CASGRDSRYEQYF. The CDR3 DNA follows: TGTGCCAGCGGCCGGGACTCCCGCTACGAGCAGTACTTC.

The chain joins TRBV5-5 to TRBJ2-3; D call uncertain. Deletions cut 3 bases from V and 6 bases from J, with 5 bases between. Germline CDR1 and CDR2: SGHKS and YYEKEE (reference sequence). The CDR3 length is 11 residues. Here the CDR3 reads CASSSPDTQYF. For the CDR3, the DNA is TGTGCCAGCAGCTCCCCGGATACGCAGTATTTT.

The chain is built from TRBV6-6 and TRBJ2-1; 7 nucleotides agree with TRBD2. The CDR3 is 15 residues long. CDR1 is MNHNY, CDR2 SVGAGI, per germline (reference sequence). With 2 bases clipped from V and 1 base from J, the junction kept 2 bases outside the gene matches. The CDR3 sequence is CASSYGGVSYNEQFF. The CDR3 DNA is TGTGCCAGCAGTTACGGGGGGGTGTCCTACAATGAGCAGTTCTTC.

This clone was seen a single time. The chain couples TRBV28 to TRBJ1-1; 8 nucleotides align to TRBD1. The J segment lost 2 bases and the V segment lost 6 bases, leaving 11 bases of the junction unmatched. This CDR3 region has 16 residues. In germline, CDR1 is MDHEN, CDR2 SYDVKM. Here the CDR3 DNA reads TGTGCCAGCAGCGACCGACCGACAGGGGCAAACACTGAAGCTTTCTTT. It codes for CASSDRPTGANTEAFF.